This is a list of T cell receptor beta chains from one sample in a study of blood T cell repertoires in COVID-19. Libraries were prepared by immunoSEQ multiplex PCR; TCRdb keeps only in-frame clonotypes and omits some of them. Counted here are 70,000 to 90,000 clones, 88% occurring once; the ten biggest clones make up approximately 45%. Sequencing input: peripheral blood. All receptors come from a human donor in a cohort sampled during active COVID-19. CDR3s include the opening cysteine and the closing phenylalanine or tryptophan. A D gene is named only where the DNA matches it firmly. Size values are once, few and many counts, or a class for expanded clones, and some rows have none.

>.|TRBV6-5|TRBJ2-1|TRBD2
TGTGCCAGCTGGCGGGGGGCCTCCAATGAGCAGTTCTTC
CASWRGASNEQFF
>.|TRBV7-2|TRBJ1-2|.
TGTGCCAGCAGCTTAGATGGAGTTTCTAACTATGGCTACACCTTC
CASSLDGVSNYGYTF
>few|TRBV6-1|TRBJ2-2|TRBD2
TGTGCCAGCAGTGGTGGTAGCGGGGGTACGAACACCGGGGAGCTGTTTTTT
CASSGGSGGTNTGELFF
>.|TRBV24-1|TRBJ2-5|TRBD2
TGTGCCACCAGTGATGGGACTAGCGGGGGGGCCGAGACCCAGTACTTC
CATSDGTSGGAETQYF
>.|TRBV3-1/TRBV3-2|TRBJ2-1|TRBD2
TGTGCCAGCAGCCAAGCCGGGACTAGCCTTATCACCTACAATGAGCAGTTCTTC
CASSQAGTSLITYNEQFF
>.|TRBV12-3/TRBV12-4|TRBJ2-1|.
TGTGCCAGCAGTTTTCAGTCCAGTGAGCAGTTCTTC
CASSFQSSEQFF
>.|TRBV5-4|TRBJ1-1|.
TGTGCCAGCAGCCCGCCTGGCAGGGGAGAAGCTATGAACACTGAAGCTTTCTTT
CASSPPGRGEAMNTEAFF
>.|TRBV5-5|TRBJ1-4|TRBD1
TGTGCCAGCAGCTTCTTGGGACAGACTAATGAAAAACTGTTTTTT
CASSFLGQTNEKLFF
>.|TRBV6-5|TRBJ2-3|.
TGTGCCAGCAGTTACGGAGATACTAGCACAGATACGCAGTATTTT
CASSYGDTSTDTQYF
>.|TRBV27|TRBJ1-2|TRBD1
TGTGCCACCATGCGGTTGGGACAGGGGCAAGGCTACACCTTC
CATMRLGQGQGYTF
>.|TRBV3-1/TRBV3-2|TRBJ2-5|.
TGTGCCAGCAGTCCCTCGGGGGAGACCCAGTACTTC
CASSPSGETQYF
>.|TRBV28|TRBJ1-2|.
TGTGCCAGCAGTAGCGGGGCGCCCCGTGGCTACACCTTC
CASSSGAPRGYTF
>.|TRBV15|TRBJ1-2|.
TGTGCCACCAGCAGAGATCGGGTAGAGGTGTGGGGCTACACCTTC
CATSRDRVEVWGYTF
>.|TRBV10-3|TRBJ1-6|.
TGTGCCATCAGTGAGTTCGGGGAGGATGATTCACCCCTCCACTTT
CAISEFGEDDSPLHF
>.|TRBV3-1/TRBV3-2|TRBJ2-7|.
TGTGCCAGCAGCCAATCGGGGGGCGCACACGAGCAGTACTTC
CASSQSGGAHEQYF
>once|TRBV11-3|TRBJ2-3|.
TGTGCCAGCAGCTTTTCGACAGATACGCAGTATTTT
CASSFSTDTQYF
>.|TRBV18|TRBJ1-2|.
TGTGCCAGCTCACCCAGTCGAGGAATACGAGGCGACTATGGCTACACCTTC
CASSPSRGIRGDYGYTF
>.|TRBV12-3/TRBV12-4|TRBJ1-1|.
TGTGCCAGCAGCCCCGGGGTGAACACTGAAGCTTTCTTT
CASSPGVNTEAFF
>.|TRBV5-4|TRBJ1-2|.
TGTGCCAGCAGCTTACAGGGTCAGAGTTATGGCTACACCTTC
CASSLQGQSYGYTF
>.|TRBV6-2/TRBV6-3|TRBJ2-1|TRBD1
TGTGCCAGTAGTAGGGACAGGGGGGTCGATGAGCAGTTCTTC
CASSRDRGVDEQFF
>.|TRBV2|TRBJ2-3|TRBD2
TGTGCCAGCAGTGGGGGACTAGCGGGACGCACAGATACGCAGTATTTT
CASSGGLAGRTDTQYF
>.|TRBV3-1/TRBV3-2|TRBJ2-3|.
TGTGCCAGCAGCCAAGGTCAGGATACGCAGTATTTT
CASSQGQDTQYF
>.|TRBV5-5|TRBJ1-1|.
TGTGCCAGCAGCTTGGCCGAAGTAGGGGACACTGAAGCTTTCTTT
CASSLAEVGDTEAFF
>.|TRBV5-6|TRBJ1-1|.
TGTGCCAGCAGCTTGGTAACGGAGGGAAATGGGGCTTTCTTT
CASSLVTEGNGAFF
>.|TRBV6-2/TRBV6-3|TRBJ2-3|TRBD1
TGTGCCAGCAGTTACGAATCTTCCCAACAGGGGTCAGATACGCAGTATTTT
CASSYESSQQGSDTQYF
>once|TRBV11-3|TRBJ2-7|TRBD2
TGTGCCAGCAGTCCGACCGGGACTAGCGGGAGTTACGAGCAGTACTTC
CASSPTGTSGSYEQYF
>.|TRBV6-4|TRBJ1-4|TRBD1
TGTGCCAGCAGCGCGGGACAGGGAGAGGATAAACTGTTTTTT
CASSAGQGEDKLFF
>.|TRBV6-5|TRBJ1-6|TRBD1
TGTGCCAGCACACCTCCAGGGGGGACTTCACCCCTCCACTTT
CASTPPGGTSPLHF
>.|TRBV4-3|TRBJ2-7|TRBD2
TGCGCCAGCAGCCAAATAACTAGCGGGGGATACGAGCAGTACTTC
CASSQITSGGYEQYF
>.|TRBV7-9|TRBJ2-3|TRBD2
TGTGCCAGTGGACTAGCGGGCTACACAGATACGCAGTATTTT
CASGLAGYTDTQYF
>many|TRBV4-3|TRBJ2-2|TRBD1
TGCGCCAGCAGCCAAGATATAGGGCAGGGGGTTGAGGAGCTGTTTTTT
CASSQDIGQGVEELFF
>.|TRBV5-5|TRBJ2-5|.
TGTGCCAGCAGCTTCAAAGAGACCCAGTACTTC
CASSFKETQYF
>.|TRBV12-5|TRBJ2-3|.
TGTGCTAGTGGTCGGGACATGGGCACAGATACGCAGTATTTT
CASGRDMGTDTQYF
>once|TRBV11-3|TRBJ1-1|.
TGTGCCAGCAGCCTCGTGACAGTCTCGGAAGCTTTCTTT
CASSLVTVSEAFF
>.|TRBV18|TRBJ2-5|.
TGTGCCAGCTCACCCGGCGCGCCAGGGGCCCAGTACTTC
CASSPGAPGAQYF
>.|TRBV18|TRBJ2-7|.
TGTGCCAGCTCACCACCGGGCACCTACGAGCAGTACTTC
CASSPPGTYEQYF
>.|TRBV4-2|TRBJ2-5|TRBD2
TGTGCCAGCAGCCAAGTAACTAGCGGGGGGGCGTGGGAGACCCAGTACTTC
CASSQVTSGGAWETQYF
>.|TRBV9|TRBJ2-3|TRBD1
TGTGCCAGCAGCGTAGGACAGGGCACTAGCACAGATACGCAGTATTTT
CASSVGQGTSTDTQYF
>few|TRBV5-4|TRBJ2-1|TRBD2
TGTGCCAGCAGCTTGGCTAGCGGGAGATCGAGTGAGCAGTTCTTC
CASSLASGRSSEQFF
>.|TRBV5-1|TRBJ2-1|TRBD2
TGCGCCAGCAGCCTGGGACTAGTCTCCTACAATGAGCAGTTCTTC
CASSLGLVSYNEQFF
>.|TRBV19|TRBJ2-3|TRBD1
TGTGCCAGTGCCGGGACAGTTGTTTCGGATACGCAGTATTTT
CASAGTVVSDTQYF
>few|TRBV18|TRBJ1-2|TRBD1
TGTGCCAGCTCTTCGGGACAGGACTATGGCTACACCTTC
CASSSGQDYGYTF
>.|TRBV7-2|TRBJ2-3|.
TGTGCCAGCAGCTTAGCGCACGGGGATACGCAGTATTTT
CASSLAHGDTQYF
>.|TRBV5-1|TRBJ2-5|.
TGCGCCAGCAGCTGGGGGGAGCAAGAGACCCAGTACTTC
CASSWGEQETQYF
>.|TRBV7-3|TRBJ2-3|TRBD1
TGTGCCAGCAGCTTAACGCGACAGGGGGCTTTAGATACGCAGTATTTT
CASSLTRQGALDTQYF
>few|TRBV7-3|TRBJ2-3|TRBD2
TGTGCCAGCAGCTTATTGGGACTAGCGGGAGGCACAGATACGCAGTATTTT
CASSLLGLAGGTDTQYF
>.|TRBV7-8|TRBJ1-1|.
TGTGCCAGCAGCTTAGGGGAGGTGAACACTGAAGCTTTCTTT
CASSLGEVNTEAFF
>.|TRBV15|TRBJ2-3|TRBD2
TGTGCCACCAGCAGAGGGGCTAGCGGGAGTTCTAAAGATACGCAGTATTTT
CATSRGASGSSKDTQYF
>.|TRBV2|TRBJ1-2|.
TGTGCCAGCAGTAATACAGGTACCTATGGCTACACCTTC
CASSNTGTYGYTF
>once|TRBV6-6|TRBJ2-1|.
TGTGCCAGCAGTTACGAGTCCGGTACGTTCTTC
CASSYESGTFF
>.|TRBV14|TRBJ2-7|.
TGTGCCAGCAGCCCGAGCTCCTACGAGCAGTACTTC
CASSPSSYEQYF
>.|TRBV18|TRBJ2-5|.
TGTGCCAGCTCACCTGAGTTGCGGGAGACCCAGTACTTC
CASSPELRETQYF